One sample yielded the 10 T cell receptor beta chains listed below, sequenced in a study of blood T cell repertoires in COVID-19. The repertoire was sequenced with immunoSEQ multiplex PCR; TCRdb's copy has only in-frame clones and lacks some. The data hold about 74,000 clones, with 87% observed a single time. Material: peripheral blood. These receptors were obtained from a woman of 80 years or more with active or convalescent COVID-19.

CDR3 sequence reads: CASSPNQASSSGNTIYF. CDR3 sequence (DNA): TGTGCCAGCTCACCTAATCAGGCCTCATCCTCTGGAAACACCATATATTTT. The chain links TRBV18 to TRBJ1-3; the D is unclear. Germline V gene sequence: CDR1 KGHSH, CDR2 LQKENI. V shed 3 bases and J shed 0 bases, with 15 bases lying between them. CDR3 length equals 17 residues.

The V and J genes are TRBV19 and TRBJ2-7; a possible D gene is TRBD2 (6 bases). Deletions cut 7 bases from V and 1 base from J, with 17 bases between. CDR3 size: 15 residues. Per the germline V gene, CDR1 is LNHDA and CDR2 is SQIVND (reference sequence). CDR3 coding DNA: TGTGCCAGTACCGTTATTAGCGGTGGGTCCTACGAGCAGTACTTC. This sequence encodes CASTVISGGSYEQYF.

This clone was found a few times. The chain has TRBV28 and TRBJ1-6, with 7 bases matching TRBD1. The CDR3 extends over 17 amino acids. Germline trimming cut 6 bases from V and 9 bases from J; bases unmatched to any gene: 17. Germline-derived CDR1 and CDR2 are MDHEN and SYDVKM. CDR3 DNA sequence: TGTGCCAGCAGCCACAAACAGGGGCGGTTGGTAGGTTCACCCCTCCACTTT. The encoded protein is CASSHKQGRLVGSPLHF.

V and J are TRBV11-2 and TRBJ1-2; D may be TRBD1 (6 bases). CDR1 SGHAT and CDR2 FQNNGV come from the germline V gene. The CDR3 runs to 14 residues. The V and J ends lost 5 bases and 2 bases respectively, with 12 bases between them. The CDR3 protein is CASSATQGNYGYTF. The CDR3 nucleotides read TGTGCCAGCAGCGCGACGCAGGGGAACTATGGCTACACCTTC. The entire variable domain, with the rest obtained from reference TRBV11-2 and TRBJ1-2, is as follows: EAGVAQSPRYKIIEKRQSVAFWCNPISGHATLYWYQQILGQGPKLLIQFQNNGVVDDSQLPKDRFSAERLKGVDSTLKIQPAKLEDSAVYLCASSATQGNYGYTFGSGTRLTVV.

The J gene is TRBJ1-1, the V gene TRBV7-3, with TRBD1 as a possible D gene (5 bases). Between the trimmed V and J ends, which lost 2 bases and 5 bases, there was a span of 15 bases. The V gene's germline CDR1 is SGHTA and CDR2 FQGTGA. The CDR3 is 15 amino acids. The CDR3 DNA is TGTGCCAGCAGCTTAGGGGGGAATTGGAGAACTGAAGCTTTCTTT. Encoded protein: CASSLGGNWRTEAFF.

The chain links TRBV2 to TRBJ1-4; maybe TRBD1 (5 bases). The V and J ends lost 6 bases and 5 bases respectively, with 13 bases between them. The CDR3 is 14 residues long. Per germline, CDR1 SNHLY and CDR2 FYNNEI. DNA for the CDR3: TGTGCCAGCAGAGCCGACAGCACAAATGAAAAACTGTTTTTT. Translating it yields CASRADSTNEKLFF.

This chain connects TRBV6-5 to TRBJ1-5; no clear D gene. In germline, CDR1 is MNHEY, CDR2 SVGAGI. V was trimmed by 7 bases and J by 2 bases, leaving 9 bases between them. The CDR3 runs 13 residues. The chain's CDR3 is CASKRAGNQPQHF. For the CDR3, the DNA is TGTGCCAGCAAGAGGGCGGGCAATCAGCCCCAGCATTTT.

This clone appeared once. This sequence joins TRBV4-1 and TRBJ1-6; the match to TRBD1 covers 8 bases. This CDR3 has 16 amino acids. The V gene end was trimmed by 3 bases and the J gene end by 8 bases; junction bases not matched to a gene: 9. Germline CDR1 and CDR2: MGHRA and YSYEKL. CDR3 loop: CASSQTDRVVDSPLHF. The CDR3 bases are TGCGCCAGCAGCCAGACGGACAGGGTGGTAGATTCACCCCTCCACTTT.

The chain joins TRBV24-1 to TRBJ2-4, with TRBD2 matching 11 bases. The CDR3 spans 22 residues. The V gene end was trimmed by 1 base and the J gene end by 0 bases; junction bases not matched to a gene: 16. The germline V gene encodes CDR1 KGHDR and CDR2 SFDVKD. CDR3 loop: CATSDFPLAGGGHTLAKNIQYF. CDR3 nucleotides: TGTGCCACCAGTGATTTTCCCCTAGCGGGGGGCGGGCACACTCTAGCCAAAAACATTCAGTACTTC.

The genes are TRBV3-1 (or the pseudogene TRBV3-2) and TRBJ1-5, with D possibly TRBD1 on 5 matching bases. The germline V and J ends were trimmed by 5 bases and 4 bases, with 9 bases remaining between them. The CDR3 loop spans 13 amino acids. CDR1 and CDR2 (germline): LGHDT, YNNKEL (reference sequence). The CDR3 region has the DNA TGTGCCAGCAGCGTGGACAAGAATCAGCCCCAGCATTTT. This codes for CASSVDKNQPQHF.